The text below deals with one T cell receptor beta chain. This entry is derived from a study of blood T cell repertoires in COVID-19. Original analysis: Reference gene primer amplification in the assay estimated nucleated cell counts. Profiled with immunoSEQ multiplex PCR; TCRdb holds only in-frame clones, not every one. V and J calls and clone size are copied from that table; D and trimming were computed from the DNA. Of some 100,000 clones listed, about 83% are singletons. CDR3 size: 11 residues. Germline V lookup: CDR1 DFQATT, CDR2 SNEGSKA (reference sequence). Trimming stripped 3 bases from V and 4 bases from J, with 7 bases between.

The receptor was isolated from a human donor in a cohort sampled during active COVID-19. The specimen sequenced was peripheral blood. The J gene is TRBJ2-7, the V gene TRBV20-1; no clear D gene. The CDR3 region has the DNA TGCAGTGCTAGGAGCTTTTACGAGCAGTACTTC. This sequence encodes CSARSFYEQYF.